The source of this T cell receptor beta chain is a study of shared clonotypes between healthy human individuals. The V gene's germline CDR1 is MNHEY and CDR2 SVGAGI. Germline trimming cut 6 bases from V and 9 bases from J; bases unmatched to any gene: 9. This CDR3 region has 15 residues. Sequenced by immunoSEQ multiplex PCR; TCRdb stores in-frame clones only, minus some. The sample has 2 million to 3 million clones, 85% to 95% seen once. The TCR sequence derives from a man younger than 35 in good health. What was sequenced was naive CD4+ T cells sorted from blood. Regarding subset: CD45RA+ positively selected. The chain recombines TRBV6-5 with TRBJ2-2, with 11 positions matching TRBD2. For the CDR3, the DNA is TGTGCCAGCAGCCGTTGGACTAGCGGGCAGAGGGAGCTGTTTTTT. It yields the protein CASSRWTSGQRELFF.